A single sample is the source of the 20 T cell receptor beta chains below, sequenced in a study of T cell responses to AZD1222 COVID-19 vaccine. The repertoire was sequenced with immunoSEQ multiplex PCR; TCRdb's copy has only in-frame clones and lacks some. This sample has over 130,000 clones; 85% to 95% occur once, and the top ten carry around 10%. Sequenced material: peripheral blood, taken 28 days after the second AZD1222 dose. These receptors originate from an adult who received the AZD1222 COVID-19 vaccine.

In regard to this clone: The identical CDR3 is also encoded by other nucleotide sequences in the sample. The V and J genes are TRBV19 and TRBJ1-5; D is possibly TRBD1 (5 bases). This CDR3 has 14 amino acids. Trimming took off 3 bases at V and 1 base at J, with 7 bases between the two ends. Germline V gene data show CDR1 as LNHDA and CDR2 as SQIVND (reference sequence). CDR3 sequence (DNA): TGTGCCAGTAGTATCGGGGGGAGCAATCAGCCCCAGCATTTT. As protein: CASSIGGSNQPQHF.

The V call is TRBV7-9, the J call TRBJ1-1; D ambiguous. CDR3 size: 10 residues. The germline gives CDR1 SEHNR, CDR2 FQNEAQ (reference sequence). V shed 2 bases and J shed 11 bases, with 6 bases lying between them. The CDR3 bases are TGTGCCAGCAGCTTACAAGAGGCTTTCTTT. Its protein is CASSLQEAFF.

V usage is TRBV27 and J usage is TRBJ1-5; D is undetermined. This CDR3 spans 14 amino acids. Germline lookup yields CDR1 MNHEY and CDR2 SMNVEV (reference sequence). V was clipped by 4 bases and J by 6 bases, with 13 bases between them. Here the CDR3 reads CASSSQLAGQPQHF. The CDR3 DNA is TGTGCCAGCAGTTCACAACTGGCGGGTCAGCCCCAGCATTTT.

The V and J genes are TRBV15 and TRBJ1-5, with 12 bases that match TRBD1. Trimming removed 3 bases from V and 7 bases from J; junction bases left unmatched: 7. Germline loops: CDR1 LNHNV, CDR2 YYDKDF (reference sequence). This CDR3 comprises 16 residues. CDR3 DNA sequence: TGTGCCACCAGCAGGGGGGGGACAGGGGGCAGACAGCCCCAGCATTTT. The encoded protein is CATSRGGTGGRQPQHF.

Remarks on this clone: Other DNA sequences within the sample encode an identical CDR3. The chain is built from TRBV27 and TRBJ1-5; D perhaps matches TRBD1 (5 bases). CDR1 is MNHEY, CDR2 SMNVEV, per germline (reference sequence). Trimming cost V 3 bases and J 1 base, with 7 bases left between them. The CDR3 runs to 14 residues. As DNA, the CDR3 is TGTGCCAGCAGTTTTGGGGCGAGCAATCAGCCCCAGCATTTT. This encodes CASSFGASNQPQHF.

The V and J genes are TRBV6-2 or TRBV6-3 and TRBJ2-2; no firm D call. Trimming cost V 0 bases and J 5 bases, with 4 bases left between them. Germline lookup yields CDR1 MNHEY and CDR2 SVGEGT. This CDR3 comprises 13 residues. The CDR3 coding sequence is TGTGCCAGCAGTTACTCGTTGACCGGGGAGCTGTTTTTT. Its translation is CASSYSLTGELFF.

V usage is TRBV29-1 and J usage is TRBJ2-5; a possible D gene is TRBD1 (5 bases). Germline V lookup: CDR1 SQVTM, CDR2 ANQGSEA. Trimming took off 5 bases at V and 4 bases at J, with 8 bases between the two ends. The CDR3 is 11 amino acids. The CDR3 spells CSVIGAETQYF. The CDR3 nucleotides read TGCAGCGTTATAGGGGCAGAGACCCAGTACTTC.

The chain recombines TRBV18 with TRBJ2-1; D assignment may be TRBD1 or TRBD2 (5 bases each). CDR1 is KGHSH, CDR2 LQKENI, per germline. There are 13 residues in the CDR3. Trimming removed 3 bases from V and 10 bases from J, with 13 bases in between. The CDR3 is CASSPTEGREQFF. In nucleotides, the CDR3 is TGTGCCAGCTCACCGACAGAGGGCAGAGAGCAGTTCTTC.

In regard to this clone: One end of the junction does not line up with germline, which may come from a read error. The rearrangement links TRBV5-5 to TRBJ2-6; TRBD2 might be the D (6 bases). The germline V gene has CDR1 SGHKS and CDR2 YYEKEE (reference sequence). The CDR3 has 15 residues. The CDR3 here is CASRLEGSGANVLTF. The CDR3 nucleotides read TGTGCCAGCAGATTGGAGGGCTCTGGGGCCAACGTCCTGACTTTC.

The chain carries TRBV6-4 and TRBJ2-7; the match to TRBD1 covers 9 bases. The CDR3 spans 14 residues. Germline CDR1 reads MRHNA; CDR2 reads SNTAGT. V trimming: 6 bases; J trimming: 4 bases; junction bases outside the gene matches: 7. CDR3 bases: TGTGCCAGCAGAAAGCCGGGACAGGGTTACGAGCAGTACTTC. Its protein product is CASRKPGQGYEQYF.

The chain is built from TRBV29-1 and TRBJ1-2; D is undetermined. Deletions cut 6 bases from V and 7 bases from J, with 12 bases between. The CDR3 is made up of 11 amino acids. The germline gives CDR1 SQVTM, CDR2 ANQGSEA. Here the CDR3 DNA reads TGCAGCGTCAACAGCCTCCTTGGCTACACCTTC. Protein product: CSVNSLLGYTF. Supplemented by reference TRBV29-1 and TRBJ1-2, the full variable domain reads SAVISQKPSRDICQRGTSLTIQCQVDSQVTMMFWYRQQPGQSLTLIATANQGSEATYESGFVIDKFPISRPNLTFSTLTVSNMSPEDSSIYLCSVNSLLGYTFGSGTRLTVV.

Comment on this clone: The junction departs from germline at one end; a sequencing error may be responsible. This sequence joins TRBV6-1 and TRBJ2-1; D remains ambiguous. Looked up from germline, CDR1 is MNHNS and CDR2 is SASEGT. The CDR3 runs to 11 residues. The CDR3 DNA is TGTGCCAGCAGGGAAGTCAATGAGCAGTTCTTC. It encodes CASREVNEQFF.

This chain joins TRBV4-2 and TRBJ1-1; tentatively, D is TRBD1 (5 bases). V was trimmed by 1 base and J by 0 bases, leaving 12 bases between them. The CDR3 length is 16 residues. CDR1 is LGHNA, CDR2 YNFKEQ, per germline. The chain's CDR3 is CASSQVTGRMNTEAFF. The CDR3 DNA reads TGTGCCAGCAGCCAAGTTACGGGACGTATGAACACTGAAGCTTTCTTT.

This rearrangement joins TRBV27 to TRBJ2-1; D ambiguous. The CDR3 has 12 amino acids. V was trimmed by 5 bases and J by 7 bases, leaving 9 bases between them. The germline CDR1 and CDR2 sequences are MNHEY and SMNVEV (reference sequence). CDR3 region: CASSVLGNEQFF. The CDR3, as DNA: TGTGCCAGCAGTGTACTGGGGAATGAGCAGTTCTTC.

V and J are TRBV10-3 and TRBJ1-5; TRBD1 might be the D (5 bases). V was pared by 5 bases and J by 5 bases, with 10 bases between. The length of the CDR3 is 13 residues. Germline V lookup: CDR1 ENHRY, CDR2 SYGVKD. CDR3 sequence: CAISRDPDQPQHF. CDR3 nucleotide sequence: TGTGCCATCAGTAGGGACCCTGATCAGCCCCAGCATTTT.

V is TRBV3-1 (or the pseudogene TRBV3-2) and J is TRBJ1-6; possible D gene TRBD1, 5 bases. V was shortened by 0 bases and J by 7 bases, with 7 bases between the two germline ends. This CDR3 is built from 14 residues. The germline CDR1 and CDR2 sequences are LGHDT and YNNKEL (reference sequence). The CDR3 sequence is CASSQDGANSPLHF. DNA of the CDR3: TGTGCCAGCAGCCAAGATGGGGCGAATTCACCCCTCCACTTT.

J is TRBJ1-1 and V is TRBV27; a possible D gene is TRBD1 (6 bases). The CDR3 consists of 17 residues. The germline V gene encodes CDR1 MNHEY and CDR2 SMNVEV (reference sequence). Trimming removed 6 bases from V and 1 base from J, with 21 bases in between. The CDR3 nucleotides are TGTGCCAGCAGAGGGCCCCCTTTGGGGACAAAGAACACTGAAGCTTTCTTT. Translated, it gives CASRGPPLGTKNTEAFF.

This chain links TRBV25-1 with TRBJ1-2, with a possible D match to TRBD1 (5 bases). V lost 3 bases to trimming and J lost 5 bases, with 10 bases between them. CDR3 length equals 13 residues. Germline loops: CDR1 MGHDK, CDR2 SYGVNS. CDR3 nucleotide sequence: TGTGCCAGCAGTGACGGGGGTTTTTATGGCTACACCTTC. As protein: CASSDGGFYGYTF.

The chain uses TRBV6-4 and TRBJ2-2; possibly TRBD2 for D (6 bases). Germline V gives CDR1 MRHNA, CDR2 SNTAGT. This CDR3 has 14 residues. V was trimmed by 4 bases and J by 6 bases, leaving 12 bases between them. CDR3 nucleotides: TGTGCCAGCAGTGGACTAGATGGGGCCGGGGAGCTGTTTTTT. This encodes CASSGLDGAGELFF.

This clone was counted once. V is TRBV5-1 and J is TRBJ2-1, with D possibly being TRBD1 (6 bases). CDR3 length: 14 amino acids. Germline loops: CDR1 SGHRS, CDR2 YFSETQ. V lost 0 bases and J lost 6, with 10 bases in between. CDR3 DNA: TGCGCCAGCAGCTTGGCCCAGGGGAGCAATGAGCAGTTCTTC. Encoded protein: CASSLAQGSNEQFF.